The rows below give T cell receptor beta chains drawn from one sample of a study of regulatory T cells in long-lasting Graves disease. TCRdb re-called the multiplex PCR reads with MiXCR, one entry per CDR3 protein. This table holds approximately 350,000 distinct CDR3 sequences, 16% found once. This same sample was also part of a study on T cells in Graves' hyperthyroidism and ophthalmopathy.

This specimen was peripheral blood mononuclear cells (PBMCs), taken at new diagnosis, from a patient treated with antithyroid drugs. These receptor sequences come from a man in his forties or fifties with Graves disease. CDR3s include the opening cysteine and the closing phenylalanine or tryptophan. D genes are given only for firm matches. Size is omitted from some rows. Given values are once, few, many or a class for expanded clones.

>TRBD1|NA|16|TRBJ1-1|TRBV29-1
TGCAGCGTTACCCTCCGGGACAGGGGGCTGGGAACTGAAGCTTTCTTT
CSVTLRDRGLGTEAFF
>NA|many|13|TRBJ1-1|TRBV6-5
TGTGCCAGCAGTTACTGGGTGAACACTGAAGCTTTCTTT
CASSYWVNTEAFF
>NA|many|13|TRBJ2-2|TRBV7-6
TGTGCCAGCAGCCCATTCTGGGCCGGGGAGCTGTTTTTT
CASSPFWAGELFF
>TRBD1|many|13|TRBJ2-7|TRBV20-1
TGCAGTGCTAACAGGGGGACGTGGGGGGAGCAGTACTTC
CSANRGTWGEQYF
>NA|few|15|TRBJ1-5|TRBV7-2
TGTGCCAGCAGCTCCCGAATCTATAGCAATCAGCCCCAGCATTTT
CASSSRIYSNQPQHF
>NA|NA|15|TRBJ1-4|TRBV25-1
TGTGCCAGCAGTGCACCGGGGGACAATACAGAAAAACTGTTTTTT
CASSAPGDNTEKLFF
>TRBD1|many|15|TRBJ2-7|TRBV5-6
TGTGCCAGCAGCCCGGTACAGGGGAGCTCCTACGAGCAGTACTTC
CASSPVQGSSYEQYF
>NA|many|17|TRBJ2-2|TRBV6-1
TGTGCCAGCAGTGGAATGTACAGGCATGCGAACACCGGGGAGCTGTTTTTT
CASSGMYRHANTGELFF
>NA|few|19|TRBJ1-6|TRBV27
TGTGCCAGCAGTATATCGCAGGGGAGACTAAGCTCCTATAATTCACCCCTCCACTTT
CASSISQGRLSSYNSPLHF
>NA|NA|12|TRBJ1-1|TRBV28
TGTGCCAGTTCGACAGTGTCCGTAGAAGCTCTCTTT
CASSTVSVEALF
>NA|NA|13|TRBJ1-5|TRBV2
TGTGCCAGCTACGCAGGGATCAATCAGCCCCAGCATTTT
CASYAGINQPQHF
>NA|few|14|TRBJ2-1|TRBV7-3
TGTGCCAGCAGCTTGTCCAGCTCCTACGATGAGCAGTTCTTC
CASSLSSSYDEQFF
>NA|NA|16|TRBJ1-5|TRBV7-8
TGTGCCAGCAGCTTAGGAAGTGGGAATAGCAATCAGCCCCAGCATTTT
CASSLGSGNSNQPQHF
>NA|many|12|TRBJ2-1|TRBV6-2/TRBV6-3
TGTGCCACGGGGGGCACCTACAATGAGCAGTTCTTC
CATGGTYNEQFF
>NA|many|13|TRBJ2-3|TRBV20-1
TGCAGTGCTAGGGACGGGACACTGAACACGCAGTATTTT
CSARDGTLNTQYF
>TRBD1|NA|14|TRBJ2-3|TRBV12-5
TGTGCTAGTGGACTGACAGGGGGCGCAGATACGCAGTATTTT
CASGLTGGADTQYF
>NA|few|15|TRBJ1-3|TRBV7-9
TGTGCCAGCAGCTTATCGGCGGGGCGCGGAAACACCATATATTTT
CASSLSAGRGNTIYF
>NA|many|15|TRBJ1-2|TRBV12-3/TRBV12-4
TGTGCCAGCAGTTTGGGACCCTACCTCCGCTATGGCTACACCTTC
CASSLGPYLRYGYTF
>TRBD1|many|20|TRBJ1-2|TRBV28
TGTGCCAGCAGTTTACAATTCCCCATCCGGGACAGGGGGCGTAGCTATGGCTACACCTTC
CASSLQFPIRDRGRSYGYTF
>NA|few|16|TRBJ1-2|TRBV7-2
TGTGCCAGCAGCTTAGGGGTCGGGACTGACAACTATGGCTACACCTTC
CASSLGVGTDNYGYTF
>TRBD2|many|15|TRBJ2-5|TRBV2
TGTGCCAGCAGATGGACTAGCGGGGGTCAAGAGACCCAGTACTTC
CASRWTSGGQETQYF
>TRBD1|many|14|TRBJ1-4|TRBV7-2
TGTGCCAGCAGCTTTACAGGGGGGAATGAAAAACTGTTTTTT
CASSFTGGNEKLFF
>NA|many|15|TRBJ2-3|TRBV11-3
TGTGCCAGCAGCTTTGGGGCAATGTTAACAGATACGCAGTATTTT
CASSFGAMLTDTQYF
>NA|NA|12|TRBJ1-1|TRBV10-3
TGTGCCACCGGGGACACCCCCTTTGAAGCTTTCTTT
CATGDTPFEAFF
>NA|many|15|TRBJ1-1|TRBV6-1
TGTGCCAGCAGTGTACAAGGTAGGGGTGGGACTGAAGCTTTCTTT
CASSVQGRGGTEAFF
>TRBD1|NA|14|TRBJ1-2|TRBV7-2
TGTGCCAGCAGCCCAGCAGGGACAGGCTATGGCTACACCTTC
CASSPAGTGYGYTF
>NA|many|15|TRBJ2-3|TRBV5-1
TGCGCCAGCAGCTTGGTCGAGCTGTTGACAGATACGCAGTATTTT
CASSLVELLTDTQYF
>NA|many|12|TRBJ1-2|TRBV28
TGTGCCAGCACTAGCAGCATATATGGCTACACCTTC
CASTSSIYGYTF
>NA|few|15|TRBJ1-5|TRBV7-9
TGTGCCAGCAGCTTAGAGGGGGTTGGCAATCAGCCCCAGCATTTT
CASSLEGVGNQPQHF
>NA|NA|13|TRBJ2-7|TRBV19
TGTGCCAGTAGTATAGCGGTCCGTCGCGAGCAGTACTTC
CASSIAVRREQYF
>TRBD1|few|14|TRBJ2-2|TRBV12-3/TRBV12-4
TGTGCCAGCAGTGGACAGGGGGACACCGGGGAGCTGTTTTTT
CASSGQGDTGELFF
>NA|many|18|TRBJ1-6|TRBV2
TGTGCCAGCAGTGAGATTCTTGGCAGGGACCTGGGTAATTCACCCCTCCACTTT
CASSEILGRDLGNSPLHF
>TRBD2|many|14|TRBJ2-3|TRBV2
TGTGCCAGCAGGGGAGCGGGGGCCACAGATACGCAGTATTTT
CASRGAGATDTQYF
>TRBD1|few|14|TRBJ1-2|TRBV16
TGTGCCAGCAGTCGGGACAGGGCAGACTATGGCTACACCTTC
CASSRDRADYGYTF
>NA|many|14|TRBJ1-4|TRBV3-1
TGTGCCAGCAGTCCCGTCAGCCTGACCGAAAAACTGTTTTTT
CASSPVSLTEKLFF
>NA|few|14|TRBJ1-2|TRBV9
TGTGCCAGCGGCCGGGGAGGGGAACCGCATGGCTACACCTTC
CASGRGGEPHGYTF
>TRBD2|many|14|TRBJ2-5|TRBV29-1
TGCAGCGTTGAAGCCGGGGGGGGGCAAGAGACCCAGTACTTC
CSVEAGGGQETQYF
>NA|many|14|TRBJ1-2|TRBV6-1
TGTGCCAGCAGGACCCAGGACAGCTCCTATGGCTACACCTTC
CASRTQDSSYGYTF
>NA|many|14|TRBJ2-7|TRBV15
TGTGCCACCAGCAGAGATCCATCAGGGGCCGAGCAGTACTTC
CATSRDPSGAEQYF
>NA|many|11|TRBJ1-1|TRBV2
TGTGCCAGCAGTGAGGACAGTGAAGCTTTCTTT
CASSEDSEAFF
>TRBD1|few|16|TRBJ1-4|TRBV19
TGTGCCAGTAGTATCAGACGGACAGGGATGGATGAAAAACTGTTTTTT
CASSIRRTGMDEKLFF
>TRBD1|many|16|TRBJ1-5|TRBV4-1
TGCGCCAGCAGCCAAGTGGGGACAGGGACCAATCAGCCCCAGCATTTT
CASSQVGTGTNQPQHF
>NA|many|15|TRBJ1-2|TRBV10-3
TGTGCCATCAGGGACAGCCGAACAACTAACTATGGCTACACCTTC
CAIRDSRTTNYGYTF
>NA|many|13|TRBJ2-7|TRBV20-1
TGCAGTGCTAGCATTCCTGTGGGGGTCGAGCAGTACTTC
CSASIPVGVEQYF
>NA|many|16|TRBJ2-5|TRBV3-1
TGTGCCAGCAGCCAAGGTGCGGGCGGTTATCAGGAGACCCAGTACTTC
CASSQGAGGYQETQYF
>NA|NA|16|TRBJ2-6|TRBV4-1
TGCGCCAGCAGCCAAGTGGGGATTTCTGGGGCCAACGTCCTGACTTTC
CASSQVGISGANVLTF
>NA|NA|17|TRBJ2-6|TRBV19
TGTGCCAGTAGTATCGTCAGGACCTACTCTGGGGCCAACGTCCTGACTTTC
CASSIVRTYSGANVLTF
>TRBD2|many|17|TRBJ2-3|TRBV11-2
TGTGCCAGCAGCCCGCGGGCGGGGCGGGGGTTTACAGATACGCAGTATTTT
CASSPRAGRGFTDTQYF
>TRBD2|NA|14|TRBJ2-1|TRBV30
TGTGCCTGGGCCTTAGCGGGGGGGCGAGGTGAGCAGTTCTTC
CAWALAGGRGEQFF
>TRBD1|few|15|TRBJ1-4|TRBV7-2
TGTGCCAGCAGCCACCCTCCGGGACAGGGAGAAAAACTGTTTTTT
CASSHPPGQGEKLFF
>NA|many|14|TRBJ2-7|TRBV12-3/TRBV12-4
TGTGCCAGCAGTTTCTTAGGGCGCTCCTACGAGCAGTACTTC
CASSFLGRSYEQYF
>NA|NA|12|TRBJ1-2|TRBV5-1
TGCGCCAGCAGACCGGACTCCTATGGCTACACCTTC
CASRPDSYGYTF
>TRBD2|NA|17|TRBJ2-1|TRBV2
TGTGCCAGCAGTGCAAGACGCGGGGGGGGGCCGGGTAATGAGCAGTTCTTC
CASSARRGGGPGNEQFF
>NA|few|11|TRBJ1-1|TRBV6-2/TRBV6-3
TGTGCCAGCAGGGACTCAGGACTAGCTTTCTTT
CASRDSGLAFF
>NA|NA|14|TRBJ1-1|TRBV9
TGTGCCAGCAGCGTTAGGGGGAGGGGGACTGAAGCTTTCTTT
CASSVRGRGTEAFF
>NA|many|14|TRBJ1-4|TRBV6-2/TRBV6-3
TGTGCCAGCAGTGCGCAGGGGCGGGATGAAAAACTGTTTTTT
CASSAQGRDEKLFF
>NA|many|15|TRBJ2-2|TRBV12-5
TGTGCTAGTGGTTTGGTAGCAGGGGCCGGCGGGGAGCTGTTTTTT
CASGLVAGAGGELFF